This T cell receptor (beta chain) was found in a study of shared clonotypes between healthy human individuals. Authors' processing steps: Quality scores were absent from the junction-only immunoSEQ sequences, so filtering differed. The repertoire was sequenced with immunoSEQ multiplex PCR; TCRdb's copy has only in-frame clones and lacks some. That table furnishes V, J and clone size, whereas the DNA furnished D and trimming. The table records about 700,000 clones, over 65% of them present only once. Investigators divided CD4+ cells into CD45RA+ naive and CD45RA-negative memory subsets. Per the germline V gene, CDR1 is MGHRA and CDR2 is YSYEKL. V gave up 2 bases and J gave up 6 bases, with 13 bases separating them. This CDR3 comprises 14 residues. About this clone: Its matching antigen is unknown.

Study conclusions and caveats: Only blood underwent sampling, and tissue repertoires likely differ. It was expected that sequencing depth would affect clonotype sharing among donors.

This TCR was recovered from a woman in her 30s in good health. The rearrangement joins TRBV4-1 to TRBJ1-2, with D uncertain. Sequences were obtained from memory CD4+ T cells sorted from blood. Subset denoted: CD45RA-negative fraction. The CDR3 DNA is TGCGCCAGCAGCCAAAAAATAGTCTTCAATGGCTACACCTTC. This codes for CASSQKIVFNGYTF.